The sequence of this TCR beta chain was determined in a study of cytomegalovirus exposure and HLA in healthy donors. This PCR relied on a set of 60 Vbeta primers and 13 Jbeta primers. Sequencing was performed with immunoSEQ multiplex PCR; in TCRdb, only in-frame clones are kept and a portion is missing. The table has 80,000 to 100,000 clones, around 73% seen once; the top ten hold around 1.3%. The CDR3 runs 13 residues. Germline lookup yields CDR1 MGHRA and CDR2 YSYEKL. The V end lost 0 bases, the J end lost 5 bases, and 7 bases lay between the germline ends. The receptor was isolated from a female donor in good health and CMV-seronegative. This chain joins TRBV4-1 and TRBJ1-1, with D tentatively TRBD1 (5 bases). The sequenced sample consisted of PBMCs. CDR3 nucleotide sequence: TGCGCCAGCAGCCAAGAAGGGGCAACTGAAGCTTTCTTT. Protein product: CASSQEGATEAFF.